These T cell receptor beta chains were read from a single sample in a study of T cells in tuberculosis. Profiling relied on immunoSEQ multiplex PCR, and the TCRdb table lists in-frame clones only, not all of them. The data show 30,000 to 40,000 clones, with 97% seen just once and 6.2% held by the top ten. Sequenced input: PBMCs. These receptors all stem from a donor aged 10 to 29 with latent tuberculosis or without tuberculosis infection. The CDR3 runs from the conserved cysteine through the conserved F or W. Each record gives: J gene, clone size, D gene, V gene, CDR3 protein, CDR3 DNA. The D gene is left open where the match is weak. Expanded clones get a size class; other rows say once, few or many, or leave the size out.

TRBJ1-5,.,TRBD1,TRBV7-2,CASSFWTGGNQPQHF,TGTGCCAGCAGCTTCTGGACAGGGGGAAATCAGCCCCAGCATTTT
TRBJ2-1,.,.,TRBV2,CASSEFQGSYNEQFF,TGTGCCAGCAGTGAATTCCAGGGCTCCTACAATGAGCAGTTCTTC
TRBJ2-7,.,.,TRBV2,CASSRRTGASGAPYEQYF,TGTGCCAGCAGCCGACGGACAGGGGCTAGCGGGGCCCCCTACGAGCAGTACTTC
TRBJ2-3,.,TRBD2,TRBV4-1,CASSQDMTSGRVTDTQYF,TGCGCCAGCAGCCAAGATATGACTAGCGGGAGGGTGACAGATACGCAGTATTTT
TRBJ2-7,.,TRBD2,TRBV7-2,CASSTRGGSEQYF,TGTGCCAGCAGCACACGGGGAGGGAGCGAGCAGTACTTC
TRBJ2-5,.,.,TRBV7-9,CASSPLGGVVIETQYF,TGTGCCAGCAGCCCCCTCGGCGGGGTAGTGATAGAGACCCAGTACTTC
TRBJ2-7,.,.,TRBV9,CASSGRDTPYEQYF,TGTGCCAGCAGCGGCCGGGACACCCCCTACGAGCAGTACTTC
TRBJ2-6,.,.,TRBV5-8,CASSLLRRSSGANVLTF,TGTGCCAGCAGCTTGTTGCGGCGGAGCTCTGGGGCCAACGTCCTGACTTTC
TRBJ1-2,.,TRBD1,TRBV9,CASSTRQGATYGYTF,TGTGCCAGCAGCACCAGACAGGGGGCTACTTATGGCTACACCTTC
TRBJ2-1,.,.,TRBV5-1,CASSLSYQYNEQFF,TGCGCCAGCAGCTTGAGCTACCAATACAATGAGCAGTTCTTC
TRBJ2-7,.,TRBD2,TRBV5-8,CASSPDSGETSYEQYF,TGTGCCAGCAGCCCGGATAGCGGGGAGACCTCCTACGAGCAGTACTTC
TRBJ2-7,once,.,TRBV27,CASKRIGGDEQYF,TGTGCCAGCAAAAGAATCGGGGGAGACGAGCAGTACTTC
TRBJ1-4,once,.,TRBV5-1,CASSLGQPNEKLFF,TGCGCCAGCAGCTTGGGACAACCAAATGAAAAACTGTTTTTT
TRBJ2-5,.,TRBD2,TRBV4-1,CASSQVGRERGGETQYF,TGCGCCAGCAGCCAAGTCGGGCGGGAGAGGGGAGGAGAGACCCAGTACTTC
TRBJ1-5,.,.,TRBV4-1,CASSYTTTPGDGNQPQHF,TGCGCCAGCAGCTATACCACCACCCCGGGGGACGGCAATCAGCCCCAGCATTTT
TRBJ2-7,.,.,TRBV30,CAWSIGGKSYEQYF,TGTGCCTGGAGTATAGGCGGGAAGTCCTACGAGCAGTACTTC
TRBJ2-1,once,TRBD2,TRBV6-5,CASSYVGLASNEQFF,TGTGCCAGCAGTTACGTCGGACTAGCGTCCAATGAGCAGTTCTTC
TRBJ1-1,.,TRBD1,TRBV5-1,CASSLTGGGNTEAFF,TGCGCCAGCAGCTTGACAGGGGGCGGGAACACTGAAGCTTTCTTT
TRBJ2-7,.,TRBD1,TRBV6-5,CASSYERTGLQYF,TGTGCCAGCAGTTACGAAAGGACAGGGCTTCAGTACTTC
TRBJ2-7,.,.,TRBV7-2,CASSPGTGHEQYF,TGTGCCAGCAGCCCTGGGACTGGCCACGAGCAGTACTTC
TRBJ2-2,.,TRBD1,TRBV5-4,CASSRPGQGAGGELFF,TGTGCCAGTAGCCGGCCGGGACAGGGGGCTGGCGGGGAGCTGTTTTTT
TRBJ1-3,.,.,TRBV6-1,CASSEEPSGVGNTIYF,TGTGCCAGCAGTGAAGAGCCTTCGGGGGTTGGAAACACCATATATTTT
TRBJ1-1,once,.,TRBV4-2,CASSLLGGGVNTEAFF,TGTGCCAGCAGCCTTTTGGGGGGAGGGGTGAACACTGAAGCTTTCTTT
TRBJ2-7,.,.,TRBV28,CASSSRSYEQYF,TGTGCCAGCAGTTCGAGATCCTACGAGCAGTACTTC
TRBJ2-3,.,.,TRBV5-1,CASSLAAARNGGTQYF,TGCGCCAGCAGCTTGGCAGCAGCCCGAAACGGAGGTACGCAGTATTTT
TRBJ2-4,.,.,TRBV28,CASSLQGGVAKNIQYF,TGTGCCAGCAGTTTGCAGGGTGGGGTGGCCAAAAACATTCAGTACTTC
TRBJ2-1,.,.,TRBV4-1,CASSQAHLVSYNEQFF,TGCGCCAGCAGCCAAGCACACCTAGTCTCCTACAATGAGCAGTTCTTC
TRBJ2-5,.,TRBD2,TRBV5-1,CASSFRLAGNQETQYF,TGCGCCAGCAGCTTCCGGCTAGCGGGGAATCAAGAGACCCAGTACTTC
TRBJ2-7,.,TRBD2,TRBV14,CASSQLAGGSYEQYF,TGTGCCAGCAGCCAACTAGCGGGGGGCTCCTACGAGCAGTACTTC
TRBJ2-7,.,TRBD2,TRBV30,CAWRPIPGGAYEQYF,TGTGCCTGGAGACCAATACCGGGGGGGGCCTACGAGCAGTACTTC
TRBJ1-4,.,TRBD1,TRBV28,CASSSGTGVEKLFF,TGTGCCAGCAGTTCCGGGACAGGAGTAGAAAAACTGTTTTTT
TRBJ2-6,once,.,TRBV5-1,CASSLNSLSSGANVLTF,TGCGCCAGCAGCTTGAATAGCCTTTCCTCTGGGGCCAACGTCCTGACTTTC
TRBJ1-2,.,.,TRBV4-2,CASSQDRRGTPNYGYTF,TGTGCCAGCAGCCAAGATCGCCGCGGGACCCCTAACTATGGCTACACCTTC
TRBJ2-5,.,TRBD1,TRBV25-1,CAANQGAESKTQYF,TGTGCCGCGAATCAGGGGGCTGAATCCAAGACCCAGTACTTC
TRBJ1-1,.,TRBD1,TRBV25-1,CASSRGDRGAFF,TGTGCCAGCAGCCGTGGCGACAGGGGAGCTTTCTTT
TRBJ1-1,.,.,TRBV28,CASSPPWGREAFF,TGTGCCAGCAGCCCCCCCTGGGGCAGAGAAGCTTTCTTT
TRBJ1-1,once,TRBD1,TRBV7-2,CASSAEGQGFSEAFF,TGTGCCAGCAGCGCTGAGGGACAGGGATTCTCTGAAGCTTTCTTT
TRBJ1-2,.,.,TRBV6-5,CASSQGFPGGYTF,TGTGCCAGCAGCCAAGGGTTTCCGGGGGGCTACACCTTC
TRBJ2-2,.,TRBD2,TRBV5-1,CASSFSGIGGTGELFF,TGCGCCAGCAGCTTTAGCGGGATAGGCGGCACCGGGGAGCTGTTTTTT
TRBJ1-2,.,.,TRBV2,CARENSNYGYTF,TGTGCCCGGGAGAATTCTAACTATGGCTACACCTTC
TRBJ2-3,.,TRBD2,TRBV7-2,CASSSQAGGLIDTQYF,TGTGCCAGCAGCTCCCAAGCGGGGGGGCTGATAGATACGCAGTATTTT
TRBJ2-7,.,.,TRBV14,CASSEGRAYEQYF,TGTGCCAGCAGCGAGGGTAGGGCGTACGAGCAGTACTTC
TRBJ1-1,.,.,TRBV2,CASRASSMNTEAFF,TGTGCCAGCAGGGCCAGTAGCATGAACACTGAAGCTTTCTTT
TRBJ2-5,.,.,TRBV6-5,CASSTGETQYF,TGTGCCAGCAGTACCGGAGAGACCCAGTACTTC